This TCR beta chain was identified during a study of Ad26.COV2.S vaccination and SARS-CoV-2 variants. At the level of the study: Intramuscular Ad26.COV2.S doses were given once or twice, 56 days apart. Study observations and caveats: For non-spike TCRs, breadth in vaccine recipients resembled that in placebo recipients. Greater spike-specific TCR breadth was seen in vaccine recipients than in placebo recipients.

Treatment specified: 19 received Ad26.COV2.S at low or high dose, single or two shots; about five received placebo; per-sample allocation not given. Samples were taken on day 63 after the first vaccine or placebo injection. With regard to this clone: The antigen remains unidentified.

Here immunoSEQ multiplex PCR was the method, and the copy in TCRdb shows in-frame clones only, minus some. The repertoire holds 350,000 to 400,000 clones, with around nine tenths as singletons. The CDR3 totals 15 residues. With 3 bases clipped from V and 7 bases from J, the junction kept 10 bases outside the gene matches. The germline V gene encodes CDR1 SGHRS and CDR2 YFSETQ. Specimen: peripheral blood, collected in a trial of Ad26.COV2.S vaccine versus placebo. This chain links TRBV5-1 with TRBJ2-1, with 7 bases identical to TRBD2. The source of this sequence is a person between 18 and 65 years old who received the Ad26.COV2.S COVID-19 vaccine or a placebo. The CDR3 bases are TGCGCCAGCAGCTCAACCGGGAGGACTGATAATGAGCAGTTCTTC. Residues: CASSSTGRTDNEQFF.